The clone carrying this T cell receptor (beta chain) is a singleton in its sample. Researchers sorted participants into cohorts using their self-reported clinical history. Each recovered donor of Cohort 3 presented with two negative PCRs, clearance, or symptom resolution. This specimen comes from a study of blood T cell repertoires in COVID-19. The wider study: Researchers got acute and convalescent COVID-19 samples from the United States, Italy and Spain. The analysed material was cDNA or gDNA that came from T cells, B-cell-depleted T cells, or PBMCs.

This CDR3 region has 15 residues. CDR1 is SGHTA, CDR2 FQGNSA, per germline. V was shortened by 5 bases and J by 2 bases, with 15 bases between the two germline ends. TCRdb's table, derived via immunoSEQ multiplex PCR, lists solely in-frame clones and lacks some. Of a few hundred thousand clones in the sample, roughly nine tenths were seen once. This chain joins TRBV7-2 and TRBJ2-5, with a possible D match to TRBD2 (6 bases). The clonotype comes from an older woman who had recovered from COVID-19. Sequences were obtained from PBMCs or T cells enriched from blood (not recorded which). Here the CDR3 DNA reads TGTGCCAGCAGCCGTGGACCGGGGGTACAAGAGACCCAGTACTTC. Its translation is CASSRGPGVQETQYF.